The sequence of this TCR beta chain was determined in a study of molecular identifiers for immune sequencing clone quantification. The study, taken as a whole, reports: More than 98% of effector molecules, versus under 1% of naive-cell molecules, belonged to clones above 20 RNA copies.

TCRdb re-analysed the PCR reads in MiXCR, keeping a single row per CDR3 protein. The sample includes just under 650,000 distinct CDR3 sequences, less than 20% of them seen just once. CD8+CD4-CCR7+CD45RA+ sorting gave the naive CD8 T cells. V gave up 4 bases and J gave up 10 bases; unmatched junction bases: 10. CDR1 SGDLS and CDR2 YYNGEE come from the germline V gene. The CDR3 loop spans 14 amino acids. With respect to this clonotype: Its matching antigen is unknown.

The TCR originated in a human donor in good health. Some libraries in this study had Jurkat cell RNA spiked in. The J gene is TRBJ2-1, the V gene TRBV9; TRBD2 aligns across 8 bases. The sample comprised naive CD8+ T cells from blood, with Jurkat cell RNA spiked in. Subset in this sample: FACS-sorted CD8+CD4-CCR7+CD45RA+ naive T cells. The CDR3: CASSPPRGGGEQFF. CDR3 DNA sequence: TGTGCCAGCAGCCCACCCCGGGGGGGGGGGGAGCAGTTCTTC. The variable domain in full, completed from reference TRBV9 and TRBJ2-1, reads DSGVTQTPKHLITATGQRVTLRCSPRSGDLSVYWYQQSLDQGLQFLIQYYNGEERAKGNILERFSAQQFPDLHSELNLSSLELGDSALYFCASSPPRGGGEQFFGPGTRLTVL.